A selection of T cell receptor beta chains follows, all from one sample in a study of cytomegalovirus exposure and HLA in healthy donors. Assay: immunoSEQ multiplex PCR; the TCRdb copy retains only in-frame clones and omits some. The data contain tens of thousands of clones, under 90% of them singletons. The sequencing input was PBMCs. Source of these receptors: a man in his fifties or sixties in good health and CMV-seropositive. The CDR3 runs from the conserved cysteine through the conserved F or W.

v_call cdr3_aa
TRBV9 CASSVQGTRETQYF
TRBV29-1 CSPTRPSGNTDTQYF
TRBV2 CASTPGASNYEQYF
TRBV9 CASSVGVGGGTNEKLFF
TRBV9 CASSEHYGQGGEQYF
TRBV10-1 CASSGDSFMNTEAFF
TRBV6-1 CASSTNRIYGYTF
TRBV29-1 CSVFQGNTIYF
TRBV2 CASSEIGQGSEQYF
TRBV18 CASSPELRGRRDEQYF
TRBV7-9 CASSSRLAGDNNEQFF
TRBV2 CASSEDSGRVYNEQFF
TRBV7-2 CASSQFTDTQYF
TRBV11-3 CASSLGASYNEQFF
TRBV6-5 CASKQATRSTDTQYF